These 4 T cell receptor beta chains originate from one sample sequenced in a study of shared clonotypes between healthy human individuals. Profiling relied on immunoSEQ multiplex PCR, and the TCRdb table lists in-frame clones only, not all of them. The sample consists of about 2.3 million clones, 85% to 95% of them appearing once. Sequencing was performed on naive CD4+ T cells from PBMCs. The subset: CD45RA+ positively selected. These receptors came from a man aged 18 to 29 in good health. Some clones in this sample may be carry-over from other donors' samples.

As for this clone: The sample holds other DNA sequences that translate to the same CDR3. The rearrangement joins TRBV28 to TRBJ2-7; D is ambiguous. CDR1 is MDHEN and CDR2 is SYDVKM in the germline V gene. The CDR3 spans 12 residues. V lost 6 bases, J lost 3 bases, and 9 bases lay in between. CDR3 sequence reads: CASSLGFYEQYF. In DNA, the CDR3 is TGTGCCAGCAGCTTAGGGTTCTACGAGCAGTACTTC.

Note on this clone: The sample has other DNA sequences that encode this CDR3 too. The chain links TRBV18 to TRBJ1-1; D uncertain. Germline assignment: CDR1 KGHSH and CDR2 LQKENI. V shed 1 base and J shed 1 base, with 7 bases lying between them. This CDR3 spans 14 amino acids. In DNA, the CDR3 is TGTGCCAGCTCACCACGGACGGAGAACACTGAAGCTTTCTTT. Encoded protein: CASSPRTENTEAFF.

This CDR3 reads CASSSPEARETQYF. DNA for the CDR3: TGTGCCAGCAGCTCCCCTGAGGCCCGGGAGACCCAGTACTTC. The chain has TRBV7-9 and TRBJ2-5; D gene uncertain. Trimming removed 4 bases from V and 5 bases from J, with 14 bases in between. The CDR3 extends over 14 amino acids. Germline values: CDR1 SEHNR, CDR2 FQNEAQ (reference sequence).

The table lists this clone with a count of one. The chain employs TRBV18 and TRBJ2-7; 7 nucleotides align to TRBD1. The CDR3 is 14 amino acids. Losses at the gene ends were 4 bases for V and 0 bases for J; bases not matched to a gene: 3. Germline V CDR1 and CDR2: KGHSH, LQKENI. The CDR3 sequence is CASSLGQLSYEQYF. The DNA for the CDR3 is TGTGCCAGCTCACTGGGACAGCTCTCCTACGAGCAGTACTTC.